This T cell receptor beta chain was profiled in a study of shared clonotypes between healthy human individuals. General study results and limits: Researchers found naive subsets generally carried larger estimated richness than memory subsets.

Donation came from healthy HIV-negative adults that had no recent acute infections or vaccinations. For each subset, genomic DNA was distributed in equal portions over several immunoSEQ plates. Original analysis: Filtering of immunoSEQ junctional sequences could not match full-length read filtering. TCRdb's copy holds only in-frame clones and misses some; the assay was immunoSEQ multiplex PCR. That table is the source of V, J and clone size, and D and trimming were worked out from the DNA. This table holds a few million clones, over 90% found once. Note on this clone: What it recognizes is unknown.

The receptor comes from a young man in good health. Some clones in this sample may be carry-over from other donors' samples. Sequencing was carried out using naive CD4+ T cells from PBMCs. Subset indicated: CD45RA+ positively selected.

The CDR3 nucleotides are TGTGCCAGCTCACTAGGGACAGGGGGTACTCAGCCCCAGCATTTT. Translated: CASSLGTGGTQPQHF. The chain joins TRBV18 to TRBJ1-5; 11 bases fit TRBD1. Germline assignment: CDR1 KGHSH and CDR2 LQKENI. This CDR3 is built from 15 residues. The V and J ends lost 4 bases and 6 bases, in that order; junction bases with no gene match: 5.